Only a few counts were recorded for the clone carrying this T cell receptor (beta chain). These data belong to a study of T-cell memory formation after mild COVID-19. V lost 2 bases and J 7 bases, leaving 12 bases between the germline ends. The CDR3 extends over 14 amino acids. Constant-segment-primed 5'RACE gave TCR alpha and TCR beta cDNA libraries with sample barcodes and UMIs. TCRdb recomputed calls from the 5' RACE reads with MiXCR, one row per CDR3 protein. The sample yields some 340,000 distinct CDR3 sequences, 10% to 15% seen once. The source is a man aged 18 to 35 who had mild COVID-19 (a few samples of this study predate the infection). Cell type and time point are not known. The chain is built from TRBV12-3 or TRBV12-4 and TRBJ1-5; D is unresolved. The sample consisted of PBMCs or a T cell subset sorted from them (not recorded which). This CDR3 reads CASSLLPTRQPQHF. In DNA, the CDR3 is TGTGCCAGCAGTTTACTTCCGACTAGACAGCCCCAGCATTTT.